This T cell receptor (beta chain) was identified in a study of T cells in Graves' hyperthyroidism and ophthalmopathy. This clonotype came up a few times. Trimming stripped 3 bases from V and 2 bases from J, with 7 bases between. The CDR3 contains 13 residues. Germline V gene data show CDR1 as SGHVS and CDR2 as FNYEAQ. TCR beta CDR3 region amplification was performed from RNA transcripts. The HTBI primer set served for first-round RT-PCR of the TCR CDR3. MiXCR, run by TCRdb on the multiplex PCR reads, gives a single entry per CDR3 protein. The data show 400,000 to 500,000 distinct CDR3 sequences, around an eighth seen once.

The source of this sequence is a woman aged 18-29 years with Graves' hyperthyroidism. The gene calls are TRBV7-6 and TRBJ1-2, with D hard to call. Material: blood. In DNA form, the CDR3 reads TGTGCCAGCAGCTTGGCCGAAAACTATGGCTACACCTTC. Protein product: CASSLAENYGYTF.